The table lists the clone carrying this T cell receptor (beta chain) with a count of one. In the source study's methods: Cell counts per sample came from amplifying reference gene primers. Repertoires were generated with immunoSEQ multiplex PCR, while TCRdb's copy carries only in-frame clones and drops some. That table furnishes V, J and clone size, whereas the DNA furnished D and trimming. Among roughly 180,000 clones listed, around 85% were seen once. This sample was included in a study of blood T cell repertoires in COVID-19. The CDR3 spans 15 residues. The germline V and J ends were trimmed by 0 bases and 1 base, with 10 bases remaining between them. Germline-derived CDR1 and CDR2 are SGHRS and YFSETQ.

The V and J genes are TRBV5-1 and TRBJ1-1; D gene ambiguous. Specimen: peripheral blood. This receptor was obtained from a man aged 55 to 70 who had recovered from COVID-19. CDR3 residues: CASSLGNTENTEAFF. CDR3 nucleotide sequence: TGCGCCAGCAGCTTGGGCAATACAGAGAACACTGAAGCTTTCTTT.